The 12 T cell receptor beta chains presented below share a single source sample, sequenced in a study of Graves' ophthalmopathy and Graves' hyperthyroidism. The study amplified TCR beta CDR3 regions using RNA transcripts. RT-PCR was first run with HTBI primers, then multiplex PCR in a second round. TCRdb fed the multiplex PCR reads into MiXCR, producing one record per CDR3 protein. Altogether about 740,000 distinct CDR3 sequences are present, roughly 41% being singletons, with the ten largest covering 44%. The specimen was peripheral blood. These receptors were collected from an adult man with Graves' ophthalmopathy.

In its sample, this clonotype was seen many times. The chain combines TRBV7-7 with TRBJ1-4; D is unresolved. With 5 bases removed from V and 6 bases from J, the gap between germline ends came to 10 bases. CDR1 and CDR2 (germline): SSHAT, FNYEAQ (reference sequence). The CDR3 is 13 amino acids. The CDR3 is CASSARSDEKLFF. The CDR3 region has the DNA TGTGCCAGCAGCGCGAGGAGTGATGAAAAACTGTTTTTT.

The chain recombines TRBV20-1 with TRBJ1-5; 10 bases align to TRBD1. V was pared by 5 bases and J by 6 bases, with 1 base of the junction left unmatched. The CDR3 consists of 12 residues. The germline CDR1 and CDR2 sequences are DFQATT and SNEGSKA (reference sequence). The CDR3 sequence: CSAGTGAQPQHF. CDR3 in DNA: TGCAGTGCTGGGACAGGGGCTCAGCCCCAGCATTTT.

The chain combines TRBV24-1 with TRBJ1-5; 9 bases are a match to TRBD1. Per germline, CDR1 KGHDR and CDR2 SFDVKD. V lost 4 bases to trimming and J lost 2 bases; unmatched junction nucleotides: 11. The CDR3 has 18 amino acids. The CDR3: CATSDPGTGQMGNQPQHF. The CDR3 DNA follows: TGTGCCACCAGTGACCCAGGGACAGGGCAAATGGGCAATCAGCCCCAGCATTTT.

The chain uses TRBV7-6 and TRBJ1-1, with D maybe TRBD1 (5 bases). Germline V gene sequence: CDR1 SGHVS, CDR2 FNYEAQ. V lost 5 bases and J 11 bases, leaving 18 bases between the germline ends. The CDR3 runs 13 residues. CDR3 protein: CASSQIGGALAFF. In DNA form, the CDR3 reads TGTGCCAGCAGCCAAATCGGAGGGGCATTGGCTTTCTTT.

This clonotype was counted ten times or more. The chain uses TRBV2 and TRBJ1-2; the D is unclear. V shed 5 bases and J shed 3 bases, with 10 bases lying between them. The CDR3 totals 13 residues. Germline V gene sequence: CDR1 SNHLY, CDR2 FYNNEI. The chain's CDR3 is CASSPGGDYGYTF. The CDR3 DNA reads TGTGCCAGCAGTCCAGGTGGGGACTATGGCTACACCTTC.

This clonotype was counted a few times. The CDR3 coding sequence is TGTGCCAGCAGCCAAGATGTAGGCGCAAACGTCTACGAGCAGTACTTC. Protein product: CASSQDVGANVYEQYF. The chain couples TRBV14 to TRBJ2-7; D gene uncertain. Germline loops: CDR1 SGHDN, CDR2 FVKESK. Trimming stripped 0 bases from V and 3 bases from J, with 15 bases between. CDR3 length: 16 amino acids. The full variable domain, completed using reference TRBV14 and TRBJ2-7, is EAGVTQFPSHSVIEKGQTVTLRCDPISGHDNLYWYRRVMGKEIKFLLHFVKESKQDESGMPNNRFLAERTGGTYSTLKVQPAELEDSGVYFCASSQDVGANVYEQYFGPGTRLTVT.

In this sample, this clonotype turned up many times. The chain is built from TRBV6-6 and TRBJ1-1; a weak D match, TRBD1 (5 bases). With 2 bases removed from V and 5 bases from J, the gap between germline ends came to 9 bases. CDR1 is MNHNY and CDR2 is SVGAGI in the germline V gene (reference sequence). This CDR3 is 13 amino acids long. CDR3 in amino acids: CASSYQGGTEAFF. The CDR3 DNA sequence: TGTGCCAGCAGTTACCAGGGAGGAACTGAAGCTTTCTTT.

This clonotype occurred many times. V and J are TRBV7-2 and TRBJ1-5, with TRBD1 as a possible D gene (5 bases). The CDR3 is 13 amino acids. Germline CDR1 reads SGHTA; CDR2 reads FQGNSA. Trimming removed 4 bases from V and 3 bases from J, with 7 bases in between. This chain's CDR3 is CASSSDNNQPQHF. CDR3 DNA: TGTGCCAGCAGCTCGGACAACAATCAGCCCCAGCATTTT. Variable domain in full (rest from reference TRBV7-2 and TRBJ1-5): GAGVSQSPSNKVTEKGKDVELRCDPISGHTALYWYRQSLGQGLEFLIYFQGNSAPDKSGLPSDRFSAERTGGSVSTLTIQRTQQEDSAVYLCASSSDNNQPQHFGDGTRLSIL.

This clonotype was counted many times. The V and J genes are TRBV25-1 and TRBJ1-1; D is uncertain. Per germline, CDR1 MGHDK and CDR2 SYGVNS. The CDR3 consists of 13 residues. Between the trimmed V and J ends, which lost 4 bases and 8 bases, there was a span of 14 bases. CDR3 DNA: TGTGCCAGCAGTGTAGGTGGGGTCGGGGAAGCTTTCTTT. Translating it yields CASSVGGVGEAFF.

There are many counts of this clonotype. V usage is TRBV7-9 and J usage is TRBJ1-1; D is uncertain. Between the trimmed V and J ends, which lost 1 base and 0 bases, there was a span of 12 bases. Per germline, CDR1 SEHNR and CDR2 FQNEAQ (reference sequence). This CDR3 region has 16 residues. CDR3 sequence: CASSLVDRRLNTEAFF. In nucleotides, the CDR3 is TGTGCCAGCAGCTTAGTCGATCGCAGACTGAACACTGAAGCTTTCTTT.

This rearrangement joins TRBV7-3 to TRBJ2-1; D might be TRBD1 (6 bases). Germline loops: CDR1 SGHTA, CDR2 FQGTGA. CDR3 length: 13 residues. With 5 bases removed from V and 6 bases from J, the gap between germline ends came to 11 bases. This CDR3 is CASSPQGSNEQFF. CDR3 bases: TGTGCCAGCAGCCCACAGGGCTCCAATGAGCAGTTCTTC.

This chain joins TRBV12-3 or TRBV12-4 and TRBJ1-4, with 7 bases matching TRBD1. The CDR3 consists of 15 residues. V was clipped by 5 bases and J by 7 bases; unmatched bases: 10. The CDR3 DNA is TGTGCCAGCAGTCCACAGGACAGGTTTGGTGAAAAACTGTTTTTT. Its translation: CASSPQDRFGEKLFF.